This T cell receptor (beta chain) stems from a study of CD8+ T cells in alopecia areata. Regarding the study as a whole: Elevated clonality characterized lesional scalp relative to normal scalp, particularly in alopecia totalis/universalis. Tissue-resident alphabeta T cells belonging to normal skin likewise get sequenced within scalp specimens.

Trimming pared 4 bases from V and 3 bases from J, leaving 12 bases between. The V gene's germline CDR1 is MGHRA and CDR2 YSYEKL. There are 14 residues in the CDR3. This clone has just one count. Its target is unknown. RNA was isolated and reverse transcribed to cDNA, the sequencing template. Sequencing was performed with immunoSEQ multiplex PCR; in TCRdb, only in-frame clones are kept and a portion is missing. Among about 200,000 clones listed, more than 55% were seen once. Sequencing was carried out using CD8+ T cells sorted from blood. V usage is TRBV4-1 and J usage is TRBJ1-2; maybe TRBD1 (5 bases). This sequence was found in a human donor in good health. CDR3 sequence (DNA): TGCGCCAGCAGCCTAAATCAGGGCGACTATGGCTACACCTTC. This codes for CASSLNQGDYGYTF.